These 15 T cell receptor beta chains originate from one sample sequenced in a study of vaccination effects on CD4 cells after COVID-19. The antigens of these receptors remain unknown. Expansion with viral peptide pools was applied to antigen-specific CD4+ T cells by the ViraFEST assay prior to sequencing. Isolating CD4+ T cells followed approximately 10 days of culture. Infection dated between March and December 2020, before the Alpha, Beta and Delta variants reached the United States. TCRdb keeps only in-frame clones here, not all; method: immunoSEQ multiplex PCR. Found here are 63,000 or so clones, roughly 73% of them singletons; the top ten hold under 6%. The specimen comprised CD4+ T cells from PBMCs cultured with HIV peptides, sampled before COVID-19 vaccination. Subset noted: HIV-1 Nef peptide pool negative control/reference culture. The receptors here all came from a human donor who had a prior SARS-CoV-2 infection.

The chain is built from TRBV6-1 and TRBJ2-7; D is unresolved. The germline CDR1 and CDR2 sequences are MNHNS and SASEGT. The CDR3 sequence is 13 residues long. With 1 base removed from V and 3 bases from J, the gap between germline ends came to 7 bases. CDR3 sequence (DNA): TGTGCCAGCAGTGAAGACGGACGCTACGAGCAGTACTTC. It codes for CASSEDGRYEQYF.

This chain links TRBV11-1 with TRBJ2-5, with unresolved D. CDR3 size: 13 residues. Trimming left V 1 base short and J 3 bases short, with 6 bases between. The germline gives CDR1 SGHAT, CDR2 FQDESV (reference sequence). The CDR3 is CASSLGWEETQYF. The CDR3 region has the DNA TGTGCCAGCAGCTTAGGGTGGGAAGAGACCCAGTACTTC.

The gene calls are TRBV6-5 and TRBJ1-5; D is possibly TRBD1 (6 bases). This CDR3 contains 13 residues. V lost 5 bases and J 7 bases, leaving 12 bases between the germline ends. Looked up from germline, CDR1 is MNHEY and CDR2 is SVGAGI. CDR3 protein: CASSNRARQPQHF. The CDR3, as DNA: TGTGCCAGCAGTAACAGGGCTCGACAGCCCCAGCATTTT.

This sequence joins TRBV11-2 and TRBJ2-4; D remains ambiguous. The CDR3 covers 15 residues. Per germline, CDR1 SGHAT and CDR2 FQNNGV. With 5 bases removed from V and 6 bases from J, the gap between germline ends came to 17 bases. As DNA, the CDR3 is TGTGCCAGCAGCCCAACGTCAATGTGGGGAAACATTCAGTACTTC. Protein: CASSPTSMWGNIQYF.

V and J are TRBV5-4 and TRBJ1-2, with 11 nucleotides matching TRBD1. The V and J ends lost 0 bases and 6 bases, in that order; junction bases with no gene match: 1. The CDR3 consists of 14 residues. CDR1 and CDR2 (germline): SGHNT, YYREEE (reference sequence). The chain's CDR3 is CASSLGTGGDGYTF. DNA for the CDR3: TGTGCCAGCAGCTTGGGGACAGGGGGCGATGGCTACACCTTC. Full variable domain (outside the CDR3, taken from reference TRBV5-4 and TRBJ1-2): ETGVTQSPTHLIKTRGQQVTLRCSSQSGHNTVSWYQQALGQGPQFIFQYYREEENGRGNFPPRFSGLQFPNYSSELNVNALELDDSALYLCASSLGTGGDGYTFGSGTRLTVV.

V gene TRBV12-5 combines with J gene TRBJ2-5; D ambiguous. This CDR3 contains 11 residues. Trimming removed 3 bases at V and 5 bases at J, with 4 bases between. Germline V lookup: CDR1 LGHNT, CDR2 FRNRAP. CDR3 in amino acids: CASGLAETQYF. CDR3 nucleotide sequence: TGTGCTAGTGGTTTAGCGGAGACCCAGTACTTC.

This chain uses TRBV7-8 with TRBJ2-1; a possible D gene is TRBD2 (6 bases). Germline V gene data show CDR1 as SGHVS and CDR2 as FQNEAQ. The CDR3 extends over 17 amino acids. The V and J ends lost 2 bases and 5 bases respectively, with 19 bases between them. The CDR3 sequence is CASSLLNRDGGNNEQFF. CDR3 nucleotide sequence: TGTGCCAGCAGCTTATTAAACCGGGACGGAGGGAACAATGAGCAGTTCTTC.

This chain connects TRBV12-3 or TRBV12-4 to TRBJ2-7; D gene uncertain. This CDR3 region has 11 residues. The V end lost 6 bases, the J end lost 3 bases, and 6 bases lay between the germline ends. The CDR3 DNA sequence: TGTGCCAGCAGCTTAAACTACGAGCAGTACTTC. Amino acids: CASSLNYEQYF.

The chain carries TRBV10-3 and TRBJ2-3; 9 bases are shared with TRBD2. Germline values: CDR1 ENHRY, CDR2 SYGVKD. V lost 7 bases, J lost 6 bases, and 14 bases stayed unmatched. The CDR3 consists of 16 residues. CDR3 loop: CAITDRSGRNADTQYF. The DNA for the CDR3 is TGTGCCATCACCGACCGTAGCGGGAGAAATGCGGATACGCAGTATTTT.

The chain has TRBV5-4 and TRBJ1-2; D not resolved. This CDR3 comprises 13 residues. Germline-derived CDR1 and CDR2 are SGHNT and YYREEE (reference sequence). V lost 4 bases, J lost 3 bases, and 10 bases lay in between. The CDR3 region is CASSQTTDYGYTF. The CDR3 coding sequence is TGTGCCAGCAGCCAGACTACTGACTATGGCTACACCTTC.

The chain links TRBV28 to TRBJ2-6; D may match TRBD1 or TRBD2 (5 bases each). CDR1 is MDHEN, CDR2 SYDVKM, per germline. The V and J ends lost 8 bases and 3 bases respectively, with 5 bases between them. The CDR3 contains 12 residues. CDR3: CASGGGANVLTF. The CDR3 DNA is TGTGCCAGCGGGGGTGGGGCCAACGTCCTGACTTTC. The full variable domain, completed using reference TRBV28 and TRBJ2-6, is DVKVTQSSRYLVKRTGEKVFLECVQDMDHENMFWYRQDPGLGLRLIYFSYDVKMKEKGDIPEGYSVSREKKERFSLILESASTNQTSMYLCASGGGANVLTFGAGSRLTVL.

The V gene is TRBV12-5, the J gene TRBJ2-5; 9 bases match TRBD2. V trimming: 7 bases; J trimming: 5 bases; junction bases outside the gene matches: 20. The CDR3 runs 18 residues. The germline CDR1 and CDR2 sequences are LGHNT and FRNRAP. The CDR3 DNA sequence: TGTGCTAGTGCCCTACTCAGACTAGCGGAGGAGGGGAGGGAGACCCAGTACTTC. This sequence encodes CASALLRLAEEGRETQYF. Combining the CDR3 with reference TRBV12-5 and TRBJ2-5 gives the whole variable domain DARVTQTPRHKVTEMGQEVTMRCQPILGHNTVFWYRQTMMQGLELLAYFRNRAPLDDSGMPKDRFSAEMPDATLATLKIQPSEPRDSAVYFCASALLRLAEEGRETQYFGPGTRLLVL.

The chain is built from TRBV24-1 and TRBJ2-5, with TRBD1 matching 8 bases. J was trimmed by 5 bases and V by 4 bases; bases with no gene match: 8. The CDR3 loop spans 15 amino acids. Germline CDR1 reads KGHDR; CDR2 reads SFDVKD. Here the CDR3 reads CATSDSTGAGETQYF. DNA for the CDR3: TGTGCCACCAGTGACTCGACAGGGGCGGGTGAGACCCAGTACTTC.

The CDR3 spells CASSLEPGLAGASEETQYF. CDR3 DNA sequence: TGCGCCAGCAGCCTTGAGCCGGGACTAGCGGGAGCATCGGAAGAGACCCAGTACTTC. The chain links TRBV4-3 to TRBJ2-5, with 14 bases lining up with TRBD2. Trimming at V came to 4 bases and at J to 3 bases, leaving 13 bases not matched to a gene. Germline CDR1 reads LGHNA; CDR2 reads YSLEER. This CDR3 has 19 residues.

This chain links TRBV7-2 with TRBJ1-6; 7 positions agree with TRBD1. The CDR3 spans 15 residues. Trimming cost V 5 bases and J 9 bases; bases outside gene matches: 10. Germline loops: CDR1 SGHTA, CDR2 FQGNSA. The chain's CDR3 is CASSRLQGRGSPLHF. Written as DNA, the CDR3 is TGTGCCAGCAGCCGGTTACAGGGGCGAGGTTCACCCCTCCACTTT.